The TCR beta chain under discussion was sequenced for a study of CD8 T cells in ankylosing spondylitis. The study, taken as a whole, reports: The disease-linked clones had a CD8+ phenotype and low blood frequencies. In the blood and synovial fluid of reactive arthritis, some motif variants had been previously reported. Roughly 8 highly homologous variants made up a TCR beta motif that seemed to typify ankylosing spondylitis blood. Reported data indicate significant enrichment of disease-linked clones within matched ankylosing spondylitis synovial fluid.

Notes on this clonotype: Its antigen is as yet unknown.

Looked up from germline, CDR1 is MNHNS and CDR2 is SASEGT. The CDR3 covers 13 residues. V lost 3 bases to trimming and J lost 4 bases, with 9 bases between them. Construction of TCR beta libraries was performed using quantitative 5'-RACE with molecular barcodes. MiXCR was run by TCRdb on the 5' RACE reads, yielding one entry per CDR3 protein. The repertoire holds 670,000 or so distinct CDR3 sequences, with around 17% as singletons. The chain has TRBV6-1 and TRBJ1-2, with D possibly being TRBD1 (6 bases). Sequenced input: blood, either unsorted or a sorted T cell fraction (not recorded which). The origin of this receptor is a male donor with ankylosing spondylitis. CDR3 region: CASSERGPYGYTF. The CDR3 DNA sequence: TGTGCCAGCAGTGAGCGGGGGCCCTATGGCTACACCTTC.